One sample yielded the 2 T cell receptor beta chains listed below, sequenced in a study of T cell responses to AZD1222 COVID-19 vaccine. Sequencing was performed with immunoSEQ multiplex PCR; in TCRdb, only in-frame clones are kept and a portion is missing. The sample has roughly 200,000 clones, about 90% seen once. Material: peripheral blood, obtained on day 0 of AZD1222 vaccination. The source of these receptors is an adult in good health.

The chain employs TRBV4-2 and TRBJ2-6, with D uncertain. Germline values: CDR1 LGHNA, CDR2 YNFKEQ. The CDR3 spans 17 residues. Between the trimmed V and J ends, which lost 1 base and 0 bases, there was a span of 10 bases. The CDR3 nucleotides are TGTGCCAGCAGCCAAGTCGCCACCACCTCTGGGGCCAACGTCCTGACTTTC. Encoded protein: CASSQVATTSGANVLTF.

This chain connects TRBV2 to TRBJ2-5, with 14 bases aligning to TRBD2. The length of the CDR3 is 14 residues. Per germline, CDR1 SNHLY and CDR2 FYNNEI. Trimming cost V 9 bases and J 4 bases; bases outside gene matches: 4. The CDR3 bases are TGTGCCAGACGGACTAGCGGGGGGCGAGAGACCCAGTACTTC. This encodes CARRTSGGRETQYF.